This T cell receptor (beta chain) was sequenced during a study of T-cell reconstitution after alpha-beta-depleted transplantation in children. Unique molecular identifiers were built into the TCRbeta library. TCRdb analysed the PCR reads with MiXCR anew, one entry per CDR3 protein. In the table there are some 840,000 distinct CDR3 sequences, approximately 15% of which are singletons. The CDR3 extends over 15 amino acids. The chain carries TRBV21-1 and TRBJ2-7. TRBV21-1 is assigned pseudogene status. The sequence derives from a male patient aged 10 to 17 who had a stem cell transplant for acute lymphoblastic leukemia, so the T cells may come from the graft donor. The source was PBMCs, mostly from graft donor cells, collected 360 days after TCRalphabeta/CD19-depleted stem cell transplant. In DNA, the CDR3 is TGTGCCAGCAGCAAAGTAGACCACCAAACCCACGAGCAGTACTTC. It is translated as CASSKVDHQTHEQYF.